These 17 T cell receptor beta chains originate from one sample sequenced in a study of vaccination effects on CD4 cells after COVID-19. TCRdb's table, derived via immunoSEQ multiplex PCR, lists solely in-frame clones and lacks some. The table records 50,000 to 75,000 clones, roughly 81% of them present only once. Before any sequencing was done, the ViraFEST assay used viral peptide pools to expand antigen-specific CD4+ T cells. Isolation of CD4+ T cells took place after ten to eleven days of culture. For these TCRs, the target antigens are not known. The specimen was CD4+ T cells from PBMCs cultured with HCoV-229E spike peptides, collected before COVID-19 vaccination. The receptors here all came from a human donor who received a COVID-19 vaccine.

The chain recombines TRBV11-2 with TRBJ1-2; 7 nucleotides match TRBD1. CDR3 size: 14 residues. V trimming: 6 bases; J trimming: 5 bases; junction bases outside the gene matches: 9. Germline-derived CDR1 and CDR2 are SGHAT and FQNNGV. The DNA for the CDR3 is TGTGCCAGCAGAACTACAGGGGCGCAATATGGCTACACCTTC. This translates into CASRTTGAQYGYTF.

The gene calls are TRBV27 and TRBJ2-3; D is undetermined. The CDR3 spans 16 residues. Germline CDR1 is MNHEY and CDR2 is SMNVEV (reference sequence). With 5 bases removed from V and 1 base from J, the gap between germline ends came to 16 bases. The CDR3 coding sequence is TGTGCCAGCAGTCCCAACCTAGGTCGGGGCACAGATACGCAGTATTTT. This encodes CASSPNLGRGTDTQYF.

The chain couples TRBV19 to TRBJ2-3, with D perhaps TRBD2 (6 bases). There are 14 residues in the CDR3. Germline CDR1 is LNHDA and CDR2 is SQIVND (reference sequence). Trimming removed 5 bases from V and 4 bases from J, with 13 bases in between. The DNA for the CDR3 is TGTGCCAGTAGTGCCGGGAGACGGGCAGATACGCAGTATTTT. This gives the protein CASSAGRRADTQYF.

DNA of the CDR3: TGCGCCAGCTCGAGGCCACCAAGCGGGAATGAGCAGTTCTTC. Protein sequence: CASSRPPSGNEQFF. V gene TRBV5-1 combines with J gene TRBJ2-1; a weak D match, TRBD2 (6 bases). Germline V lookup: CDR1 SGHRS, CDR2 YFSETQ. Trimming cost V 7 bases and J 7 bases, with 18 bases left between them. This CDR3 has 14 amino acids.

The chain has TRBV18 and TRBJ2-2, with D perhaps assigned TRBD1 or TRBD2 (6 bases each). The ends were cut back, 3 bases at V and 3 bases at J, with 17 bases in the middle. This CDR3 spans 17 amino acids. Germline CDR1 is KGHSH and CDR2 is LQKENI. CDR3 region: CASSPSPRGGDTGELFF. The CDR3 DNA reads TGTGCCAGCTCACCCTCCCCCAGGGGAGGTGACACCGGGGAGCTGTTTTTT.

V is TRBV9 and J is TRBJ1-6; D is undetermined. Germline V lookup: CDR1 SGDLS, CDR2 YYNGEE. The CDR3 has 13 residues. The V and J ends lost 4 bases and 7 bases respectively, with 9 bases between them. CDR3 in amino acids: CASSPDPNSPLHF. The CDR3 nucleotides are TGTGCCAGCAGCCCGGACCCAAATTCACCCCTCCACTTT.

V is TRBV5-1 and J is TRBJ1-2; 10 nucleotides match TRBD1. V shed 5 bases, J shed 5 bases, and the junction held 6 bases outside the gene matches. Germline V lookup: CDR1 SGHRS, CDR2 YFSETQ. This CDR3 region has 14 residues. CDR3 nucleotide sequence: TGCGCCAGCAGTAGACAGGGGGCGGATTATGGCTACACCTTC. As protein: CASSRQGADYGYTF.

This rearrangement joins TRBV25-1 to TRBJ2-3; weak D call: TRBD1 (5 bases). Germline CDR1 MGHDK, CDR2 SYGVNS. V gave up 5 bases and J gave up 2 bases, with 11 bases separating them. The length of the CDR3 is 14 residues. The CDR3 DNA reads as TGTGCCAGCAGTTCACCAGGGTTCACAGATACGCAGTATTTT. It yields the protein CASSSPGFTDTQYF.

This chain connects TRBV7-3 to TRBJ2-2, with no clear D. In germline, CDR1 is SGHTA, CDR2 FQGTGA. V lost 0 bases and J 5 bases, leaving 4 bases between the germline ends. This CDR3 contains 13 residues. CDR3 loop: CASSLTTTGELFF. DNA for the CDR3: TGTGCCAGCAGCTTAACGACTACCGGGGAGCTGTTTTTT.

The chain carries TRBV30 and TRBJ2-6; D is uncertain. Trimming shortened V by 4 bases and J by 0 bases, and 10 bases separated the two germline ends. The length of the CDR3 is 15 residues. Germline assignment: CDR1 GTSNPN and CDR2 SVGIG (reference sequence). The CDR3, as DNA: TGTGCCTGGACTGAGTATAGCTCTGGGGCCAACGTCCTGACTTTC. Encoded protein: CAWTEYSSGANVLTF.

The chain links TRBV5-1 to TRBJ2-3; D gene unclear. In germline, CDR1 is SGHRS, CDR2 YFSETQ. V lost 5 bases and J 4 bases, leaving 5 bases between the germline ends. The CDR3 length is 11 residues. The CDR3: CASRGADTQYF. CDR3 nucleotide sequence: TGCGCCAGCAGAGGTGCAGATACGCAGTATTTT.

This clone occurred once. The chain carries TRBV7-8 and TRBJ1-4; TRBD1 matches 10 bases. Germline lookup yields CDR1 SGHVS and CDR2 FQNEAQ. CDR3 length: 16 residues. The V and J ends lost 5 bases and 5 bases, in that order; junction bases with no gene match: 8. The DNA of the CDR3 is TGTGCCAGCAGCCCCCAGCCGGGACAGGGGAATGAAAAACTGTTTTTT. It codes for CASSPQPGQGNEKLFF.

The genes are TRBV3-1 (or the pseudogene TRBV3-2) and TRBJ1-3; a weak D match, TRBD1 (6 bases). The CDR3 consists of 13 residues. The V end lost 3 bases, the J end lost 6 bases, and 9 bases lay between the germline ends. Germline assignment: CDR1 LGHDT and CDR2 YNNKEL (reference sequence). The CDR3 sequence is CASSHRGANTIYF. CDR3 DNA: TGTGCCAGCAGCCATAGGGGGGCAAACACCATATATTTT.

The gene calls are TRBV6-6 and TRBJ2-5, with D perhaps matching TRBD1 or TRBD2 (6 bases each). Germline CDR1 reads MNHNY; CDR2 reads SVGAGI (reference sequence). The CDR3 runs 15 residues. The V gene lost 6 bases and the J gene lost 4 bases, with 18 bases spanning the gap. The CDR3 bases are TGTGCCAGCAGCCCCTTGGGGGGCGAGGGAGAGACCCAGTACTTC. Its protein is CASSPLGGEGETQYF.

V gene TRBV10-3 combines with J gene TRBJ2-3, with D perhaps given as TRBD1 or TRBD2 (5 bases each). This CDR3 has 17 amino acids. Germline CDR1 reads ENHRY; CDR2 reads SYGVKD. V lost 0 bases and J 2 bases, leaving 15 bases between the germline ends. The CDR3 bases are TGTGCCATCAGTGAGTCATGGTGGGGACGGGACACAGATACGCAGTATTTT. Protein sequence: CAISESWWGRDTDTQYF.

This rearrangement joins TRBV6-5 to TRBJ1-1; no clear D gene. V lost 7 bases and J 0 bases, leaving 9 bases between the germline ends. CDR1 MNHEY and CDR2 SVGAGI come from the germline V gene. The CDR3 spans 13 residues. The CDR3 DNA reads TGTGCCAGCATCGGACCCATGAACACTGAAGCTTTCTTT. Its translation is CASIGPMNTEAFF.

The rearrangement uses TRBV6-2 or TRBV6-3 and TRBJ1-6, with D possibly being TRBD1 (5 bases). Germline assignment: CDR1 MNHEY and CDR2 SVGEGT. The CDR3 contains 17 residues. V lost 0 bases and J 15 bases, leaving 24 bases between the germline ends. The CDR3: CASSYSSRSGWFGGLHF. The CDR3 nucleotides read TGTGCCAGCAGTTACTCGTCTCGTTCAGGGTGGTTCGGCGGCCTCCACTTT.